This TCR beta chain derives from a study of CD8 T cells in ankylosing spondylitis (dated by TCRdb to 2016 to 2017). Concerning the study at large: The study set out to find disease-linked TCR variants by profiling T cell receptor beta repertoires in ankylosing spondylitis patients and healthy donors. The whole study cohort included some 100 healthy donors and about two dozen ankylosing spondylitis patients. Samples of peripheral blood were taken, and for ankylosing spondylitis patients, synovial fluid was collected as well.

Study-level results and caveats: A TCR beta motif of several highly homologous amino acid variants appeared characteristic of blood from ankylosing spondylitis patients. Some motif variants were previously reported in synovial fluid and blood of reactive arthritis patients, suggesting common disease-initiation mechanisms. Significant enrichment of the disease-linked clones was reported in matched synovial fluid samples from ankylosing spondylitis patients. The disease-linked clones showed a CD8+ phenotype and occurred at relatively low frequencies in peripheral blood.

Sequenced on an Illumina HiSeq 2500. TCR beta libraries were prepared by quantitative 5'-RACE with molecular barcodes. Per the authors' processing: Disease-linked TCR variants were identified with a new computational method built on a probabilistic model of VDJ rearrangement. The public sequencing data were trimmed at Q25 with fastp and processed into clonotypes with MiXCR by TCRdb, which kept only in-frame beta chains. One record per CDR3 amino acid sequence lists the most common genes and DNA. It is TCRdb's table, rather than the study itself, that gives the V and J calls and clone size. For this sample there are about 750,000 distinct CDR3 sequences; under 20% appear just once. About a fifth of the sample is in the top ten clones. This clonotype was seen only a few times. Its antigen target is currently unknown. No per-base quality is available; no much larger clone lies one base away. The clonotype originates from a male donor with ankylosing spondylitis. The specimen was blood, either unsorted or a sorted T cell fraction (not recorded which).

The nucleotide sequence reads as follows: TGTGCCAGCAGTTCACAGGGTGGCAATCAGCCCCAGCATTTT. It encodes CASSSQGGNQPQHF. This receptor chain uses TRBV27 and TRBJ1-5, with TRBD1 perhaps the D gene, on 6 matching bases. Sequences MNHEY (CDR1) and SMNVEV (CDR2) are obtained from the germline V gene (reference sequence). V was cut back by 4 bases and J by 2 bases, leaving a gap of 9 bases between them. The CDR3 runs 14 residues from the cysteine to the phenylalanine. Only the CDR3 part of the read is kept: 42 bases, read in frame from the first base.